The rows below give T cell receptor beta chains drawn from one sample of a study of Ad26.COV2.S vaccination and SARS-CoV-2 variants. The table came from immunoSEQ multiplex PCR; TCRdb's copy has only in-frame clones and leaves some out. The sample carries 440,000 or so clones, 89% recorded once. The specimen was peripheral blood, collected in a trial of Ad26.COV2.S vaccine versus placebo. The receptors were sampled from a person between 18 and 60 years old who received the Ad26.COV2.S COVID-19 vaccine or a placebo. The CDR3 runs from the conserved cysteine through the conserved F or W. A D gene is named only where the DNA matches it firmly.

>TRBV19|-|TRBJ1-1
TGTGCCAGTATCTATTCGGGGGGGGCGAAAAGTACTGAAGCTTTCTTT
CASIYSGGAKSTEAFF
>TRBV9|TRBD2|TRBJ2-2
TGTGCCAGCAGCGGACGGACTAGCGGGATCTCCGGGGAGCTGTTTTTT
CASSGRTSGISGELFF
>TRBV7-9|-|TRBJ2-1
TGTGCTACCCATTCTGTGACAAGGGCTAGCCACTCCTACAATGAGCAGTTCTTC
CATHSVTRASHSYNEQFF
>TRBV5-1|TRBD2|TRBJ2-5
TGCGCCAGCAGCTTGGCTACTAGCGGGAGGGCCGAGACCCAGTACTTC
CASSLATSGRAETQYF
>TRBV15|-|TRBJ1-4
TGTGCCACCAGCACCAGGGATCGTGCAACTAATGAAAAACTGTTTTTT
CATSTRDRATNEKLFF
>TRBV7-8|-|TRBJ1-2
TGTGCCAGCAGCCAGCATTTGGGGCATGCTAACTATGGCTACACCTTC
CASSQHLGHANYGYTF
>TRBV7-2|TRBD1|TRBJ1-6
TGTGCCAGCAGCTTACAGGGGGCAGGGAATTCACCCCTCCACTTT
CASSLQGAGNSPLHF
>TRBV6-5|-|TRBJ1-4
TGTGCCAGCAGTTACAGGGGAGACGTTTCGGAACTGTTTTTT
CASSYRGDVSELFF
>TRBV3-1/TRBV3-2|-|TRBJ2-2
TGTGCCAGCAGCCAAGATGGGGGGTCCGGGGAGCTGTTTTTT
CASSQDGGSGELFF
>TRBV19|-|TRBJ1-1
TGTGCCAGTAGTATTCCGGGACACGCGAACACTGAAGCTTTCTTT
CASSIPGHANTEAFF
>TRBV19|TRBD2|TRBJ2-3
TGTGCCACGACAAGCGGGAGTCTCACAGATACGCAGTATTTT
CATTSGSLTDTQYF
>TRBV3-1/TRBV3-2|-|TRBJ1-1
TGTGCCAGCAGCCAAGAGGGTGGGGCTGAAGCTTTCTTT
CASSQEGGAEAFF
>TRBV5-4|TRBD2|TRBJ2-3
TGTGCCAGCAGCTTTAGGCGGGGGGGCCGGGATACGCAGTATTTT
CASSFRRGGRDTQYF
>TRBV27|-|TRBJ1-6
TGTGCCAGCAGAAGATCCTCCGGGACACCTAATTCACCCCTCCACTTT
CASRRSSGTPNSPLHF
>TRBV9|-|TRBJ1-2
TGTGCCAGCAGCGTTGGGCAAGGCTTGGGCTATGGCTACACCTTC
CASSVGQGLGYGYTF
>TRBV5-1|-|TRBJ2-4
TGCGCCAGCAGCTTGGGTAATTCCAAAAACATTCAGTACTTC
CASSLGNSKNIQYF
>TRBV7-9|-|TRBJ2-1
TGTGCCAGCAGCTTAGCACCGAGAGGGGAAAATGAGCAGTTCTTC
CASSLAPRGENEQFF
>TRBV5-1|-|TRBJ1-3
TGCGCCAGCAGCCCAGGGTCGGCTGGAAACACCATATATTTT
CASSPGSAGNTIYF
>TRBV6-5|-|TRBJ1-1
TGTGCCAGCAGTTACACGGGGGCGTTAACTGAAGCTTTCTTT
CASSYTGALTEAFF
>TRBV5-6|-|TRBJ1-6
TGTGCCAGCAGCTTTCGGGGCTTACTTGGAGGGTCACCCCTCCACTTT
CASSFRGLLGGSPLHF
>TRBV7-9|-|TRBJ1-1
TGTGCCAGCACCCCCGGACAGACCTACATGAACACTGAAGCTTTCTTT
CASTPGQTYMNTEAFF
>TRBV14|-|TRBJ2-3
TGTGCCAGCAGCCAAGTGGGGGTACCCGGCTTGTATTTT
CASSQVGVPGLYF
>TRBV28|TRBD2|TRBJ2-7
TGTGCCAGCAGTCTAGCGGGAGCGGCCTCCTACGAGCAGTACTTC
CASSLAGAASYEQYF
>TRBV4-1|-|TRBJ2-7
TGCGCCAGCAGCCAAGAGCCGGGCATCGGCTACGAGCAGTACTTC
CASSQEPGIGYEQYF
>TRBV5-4|-|TRBJ2-1
TGTGCCAGCAGCTCTCCAGGGGTGGGCGAGCAGTTCTTC
CASSSPGVGEQFF
>TRBV27|-|TRBJ2-3
TGTGCCAGCAGTTTATTGGGGCGGGACAGCACAGATACGCAGTATTTT
CASSLLGRDSTDTQYF
>TRBV3-1/TRBV3-2|TRBD2|TRBJ2-1
TGTGCCAGCAGCCAAGGGCTAGCGGGGGATAATGAGCAGTTCTTC
CASSQGLAGDNEQFF
>TRBV28|-|TRBJ1-1
TGTGCCAGCAGTTTATGGGGAGACAGCAGATTTGAAGCTTTCTTT
CASSLWGDSRFEAFF